This entry is about one TCR beta chain. The entry originates in a study of blood T cell repertoires in COVID-19. Overall study: Sites in the United States, Italy and Spain provided acute and convalescent COVID-19 samples. PBMCs, B-cell-depleted T cells, or T cells were the source of the cDNA or gDNA that made up the material.

Data came from immunoSEQ multiplex PCR; TCRdb stores just in-frame clones and leaves some out. The sample yields 200,000 to 250,000 clones, approximately 80% seen once. This clonotype was sampled from a woman aged 50 to 65 with acute or convalescent COVID-19. The specimen sequenced was peripheral blood.

The CDR3 region has the DNA TGTGCCAGCAGCGGGTGGCTTGGAGGCACTGAAGCTTTCTTT. It yields the protein CASSGWLGGTEAFF. The rearrangement joins TRBV3-1 (or the pseudogene TRBV3-2) to TRBJ1-1, with unresolved D. From germline, CDR1 is LGHDT and CDR2 YNNKEL (reference sequence). Trimming took off 5 bases at V and 4 bases at J, with 14 bases between the two ends. There are 14 residues in the CDR3.